The 9 T cell receptor beta chains given below trace back to one sample, sequenced in a study of blood T cell repertoires in COVID-19. TCRdb keeps only in-frame clones here, not all; method: immunoSEQ multiplex PCR. This sample yields fewer than 45,000 clones, of which 85% are seen a single time; around 13% belongs to the top ten. The sample comprised peripheral blood. Receptors originate from a human donor in a cohort sampled during active COVID-19.

This clone appeared a few times. The chain carries TRBV7-3 and TRBJ2-3; 11 bases are shared with TRBD2. The germline V gene encodes CDR1 SGHTA and CDR2 FQGTGA. J gave up 2 bases and V 4 bases, and 11 bases lay outside the gene matches. The CDR3 is made up of 18 amino acids. CDR3 DNA sequence: TGTGCCAGCAGCTCCTCTTTGGGTAGCGGGGGGGACACAGATACGCAGTATTTT. This codes for CASSSSLGSGGDTDTQYF.

This chain joins TRBV3-1 (or the pseudogene TRBV3-2) and TRBJ1-2; a weak D match, TRBD1 (5 bases). Germline V gene data show CDR1 as LGHDT and CDR2 as YNNKEL (reference sequence). CDR3 length: 11 residues. V was clipped by 1 base and J by 13 bases, with 10 bases between them. The CDR3 region has the DNA TGTGCCAGCAGCCAAGGGGGGACTGCCACCTTC. Protein: CASSQGGTATF.

The V gene is TRBV9, the J gene TRBJ2-5; a weak D match, TRBD2 (6 bases). Trimming removed 0 bases from V and 5 bases from J, with 8 bases in between. CDR3 size: 13 residues. Germline-derived CDR1 and CDR2 are SGDLS and YYNGEE. The CDR3 bases are TGTGCCAGCAGCGTAGTTGCGGGGGAGACCCAGTACTTC. It encodes CASSVVAGETQYF.

The V and J genes are TRBV2 and TRBJ2-3; D might be TRBD1 (6 bases). CDR3 length: 11 amino acids. Trimming removed 8 bases at V and 5 bases at J, with 8 bases between. The V gene's germline CDR1 is SNHLY and CDR2 FYNNEI. CDR3 in DNA: TGTGCCAGCGACAGGCAAGATACGCAGTATTTT. The encoded protein is CASDRQDTQYF.

The chain joins TRBV19 to TRBJ2-1; the match to TRBD1 covers 7 bases. Germline CDR1 and CDR2: LNHDA and SQIVND (reference sequence). The CDR3 loop spans 15 amino acids. V shed 6 bases, J shed 8 bases, and the junction held 13 bases outside the gene matches. CDR3 region: CASSPFRTGGDEQFF. In DNA form, the CDR3 reads TGTGCCAGTAGCCCGTTTAGGACAGGTGGAGATGAGCAGTTCTTC.

CDR3 sequence (DNA): TGCGCCAGCAGCTTCGGGACAGGGAACACCGGGGAGCTGTTTTTT. This encodes CASSFGTGNTGELFF. This chain uses TRBV5-1 with TRBJ2-2, with 8 bases lining up with TRBD1. V dropped 2 bases and J dropped 1; count of bases not matched to a gene: 1. Germline V gene sequence: CDR1 SGHRS, CDR2 YFSETQ. The CDR3 covers 15 residues.

The chain couples TRBV12-3 or TRBV12-4 to TRBJ1-2, with unresolved D. This CDR3 contains 13 residues. The V end was cut by 1 base, the J end by 8 bases, with 11 bases between. CDR3 residues: CASSLGLGSGYTF. The CDR3 region has the DNA TGTGCCAGCAGTTTAGGTCTGGGGAGCGGCTACACCTTC.

CDR3: CASSSTPSGGPGEQFF. The CDR3 nucleotides read TGTGCCAGCAGCTCAACTCCTAGCGGGGGGCCGGGGGAGCAGTTCTTC. The chain couples TRBV7-2 to TRBJ2-1, with TRBD2 identical over 11 bases. Germline values: CDR1 SGHTA, CDR2 FQGNSA. The ends lost 4 bases at V and 10 bases at J; junction bases unmatched: 12. The CDR3 sequence is 16 residues long.

The rearrangement links TRBV6-6 to TRBJ1-4; D may be TRBD1 (6 bases). V lost 5 bases and J lost 7, with 17 bases in between. The CDR3 contains 15 residues. Per the germline V gene, CDR1 is MNHNY and CDR2 is SVGAGI (reference sequence). The CDR3: CASSHTGWGSEKLFF. The CDR3 coding sequence is TGTGCCAGCAGTCATACAGGGTGGGGGAGTGAAAAACTGTTTTTT.